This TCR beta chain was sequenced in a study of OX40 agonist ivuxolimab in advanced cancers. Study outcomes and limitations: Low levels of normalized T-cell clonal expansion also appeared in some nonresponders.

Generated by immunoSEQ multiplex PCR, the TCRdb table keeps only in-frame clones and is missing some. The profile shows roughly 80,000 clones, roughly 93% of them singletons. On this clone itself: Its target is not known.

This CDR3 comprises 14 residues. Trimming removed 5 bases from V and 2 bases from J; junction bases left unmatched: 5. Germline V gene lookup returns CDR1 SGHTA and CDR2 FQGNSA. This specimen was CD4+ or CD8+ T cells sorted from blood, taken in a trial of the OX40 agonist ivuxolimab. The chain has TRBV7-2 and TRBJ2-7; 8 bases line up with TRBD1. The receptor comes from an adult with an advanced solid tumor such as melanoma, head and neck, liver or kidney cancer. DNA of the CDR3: TGTGCCAGCAGCGCCGGACAGGGCGCCTACGAGCAGTACTTC. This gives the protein CASSAGQGAYEQYF. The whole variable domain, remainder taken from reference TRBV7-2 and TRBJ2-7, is GAGVSQSPSNKVTEKGKDVELRCDPISGHTALYWYRQSLGQGLEFLIYFQGNSAPDKSGLPSDRFSAERTGGSVSTLTIQRTQQEDSAVYLCASSAGQGAYEQYFGPGTRLTVT.